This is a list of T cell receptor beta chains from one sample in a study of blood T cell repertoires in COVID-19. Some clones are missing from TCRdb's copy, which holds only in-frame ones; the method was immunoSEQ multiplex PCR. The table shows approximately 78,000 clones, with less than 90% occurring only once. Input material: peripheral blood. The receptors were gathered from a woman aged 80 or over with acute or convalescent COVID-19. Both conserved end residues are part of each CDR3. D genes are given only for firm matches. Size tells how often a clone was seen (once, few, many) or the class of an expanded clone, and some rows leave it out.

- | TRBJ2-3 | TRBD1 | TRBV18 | CASSPRLTGADTQYF | TGTGCCAGCTCACCAAGGTTGACAGGGGCAGATACGCAGTATTTT
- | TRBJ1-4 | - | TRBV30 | CAWSEGQLTNEKLFF | TGTGCCTGGAGTGAAGGACAGCTAACTAATGAAAAACTGTTTTTT
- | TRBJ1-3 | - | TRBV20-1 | CSAGGGNTIYF | TGCAGCGCGGGGGGGGGAAACACCATATATTTT
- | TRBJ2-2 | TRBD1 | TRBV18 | CASSPGQNGELFF | TGTGCCAGCTCCCCGGGACAGAACGGGGAGCTGTTTTTT
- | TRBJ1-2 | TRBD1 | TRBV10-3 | CAISEGTGDYGYTF | TGTGCCATCAGTGAAGGGACAGGGGACTATGGCTACACCTTC
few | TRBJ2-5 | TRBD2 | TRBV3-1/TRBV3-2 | CASSRISGSPQETQYF | TGTGCCAGCAGCAGAATTAGCGGGAGCCCCCAAGAGACCCAGTACTTC
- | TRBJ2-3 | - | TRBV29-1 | CSVADTSSTDTQYF | TGCAGCGTTGCGGACACCTCTAGCACAGATACGCAGTATTTT
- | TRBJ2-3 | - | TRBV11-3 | CASSLGGTDTQYF | TGTGCCAGCAGCTTAGGAGGGACAGATACGCAGTATTTT
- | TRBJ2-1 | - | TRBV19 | CASSTRLDDEQFF | TGTGCCAGTAGTACCAGACTAGATGATGAGCAGTTCTTC
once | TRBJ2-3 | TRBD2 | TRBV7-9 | CASSLEGLVTDTQYF | TGTGCCAGCAGCTTAGAGGGACTAGTCACAGATACGCAGTATTTT
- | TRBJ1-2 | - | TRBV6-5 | CASSYPGGGYTF | TGTGCCAGCAGTTACCCCGGAGGTGGCTACACCTTC
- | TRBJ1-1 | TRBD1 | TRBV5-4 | CASSSRDRGTEAFF | TGTGCCAGCAGCTCCCGGGACAGGGGCACTGAAGCTTTCTTT
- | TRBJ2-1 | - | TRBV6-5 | CASSYLKTEYNEQFF | TGTGCCAGCAGCTACCTCAAGACAGAATACAATGAGCAGTTCTTC
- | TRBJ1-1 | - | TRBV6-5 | CASSYLMGQGNTEAFF | TGTGCCAGCAGTTACCTCATGGGGCAGGGGAACACTGAAGCTTTCTTT
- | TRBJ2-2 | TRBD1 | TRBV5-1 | CASSLKTGGTGELFF | TGCGCCAGCAGCTTGAAGACAGGGGGCACCGGGGAGCTGTTTTTT
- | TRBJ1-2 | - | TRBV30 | CAWSVSRLDYGYTF | TGTGCCTGGAGTGTGTCCAGGTTGGACTATGGCTACACCTTC
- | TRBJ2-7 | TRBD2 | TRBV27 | CASSLTLARAYEQYF | TGTGCCAGCAGTCTGACACTAGCGCGCGCCTACGAGCAGTACTTC
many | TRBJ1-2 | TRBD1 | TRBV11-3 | CASSPNREGARIYGYTF | TGTGCCAGCAGCCCAAATCGTGAGGGGGCCCGCATCTATGGCTACACCTTC
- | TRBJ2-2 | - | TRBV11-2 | CASSPPGLAGELFF | TGTGCCAGCAGCCCTCCAGGGTTGGCCGGGGAGCTGTTTTTT
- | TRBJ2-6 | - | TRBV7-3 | CASSLAQGSSGANVLTF | TGTGCCAGCAGCTTGGCCCAGGGTAGCTCTGGGGCCAACGTCCTGACTTTC
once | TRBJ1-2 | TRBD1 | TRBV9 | CASSVLPTGEGGYTF | TGTGCCAGCAGCGTCCTACCGACAGGGGAGGGCGGCTACACCTTC
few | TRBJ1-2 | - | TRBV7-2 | CASSLAQNYGYTF | TGTGCCAGCAGCTTAGCGCAGAACTATGGCTACACCTTC
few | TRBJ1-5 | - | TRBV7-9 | CASSLAGGNQPQHF | TGTGCCAGCAGCTTAGCTGGAGGGAATCAGCCCCAGCATTTT
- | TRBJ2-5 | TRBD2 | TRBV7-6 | CASSYGLAGGPSEETQYF | TGTGCCAGCAGCTACGGACTAGCGGGAGGGCCCTCGGAAGAGACCCAGTACTTC
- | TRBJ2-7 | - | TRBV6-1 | CASSETNEQYF | TGTGCCAGCAGTGAAACTAACGAGCAGTACTTC
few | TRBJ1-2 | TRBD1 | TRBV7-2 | CASSSDRGPYGYTF | TGTGCCAGCAGCTCCGACAGGGGACCCTATGGCTACACCTTC
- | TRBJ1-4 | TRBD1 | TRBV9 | CASSVVVQGFRGVNEKLFF | TGTGCCAGCAGCGTAGTTGTCCAGGGCTTCAGGGGGGTTAATGAAAAACTGTTTTTT
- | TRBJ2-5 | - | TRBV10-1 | CASSGGNGETQYF | TGCGCCAGCAGTGGAGGGAATGGGGAGACCCAGTACTTC
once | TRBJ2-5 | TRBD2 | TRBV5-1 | CASSFNSGYQETQYF | TGCGCCAGCAGCTTCAATAGCGGGTACCAAGAGACCCAGTACTTC
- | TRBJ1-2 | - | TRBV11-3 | CASSPGVNYGYTF | TGTGCCAGCAGCCCGGGGGTTAACTATGGCTACACCTTC
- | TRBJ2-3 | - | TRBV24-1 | CATSDLKAGDTQYF | TGTGCCACCAGTGATTTGAAGGCGGGAGATACGCAGTATTTT
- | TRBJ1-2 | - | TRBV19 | CASSIFDYGYTF | TGTGCCAGTAGTATCTTTGACTATGGCTACACCTTC
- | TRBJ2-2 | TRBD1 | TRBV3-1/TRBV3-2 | CASSLGQGTPGELFF | TGTGCCAGCAGCCTTGGACAGGGGACGCCCGGGGAGCTGTTTTTT
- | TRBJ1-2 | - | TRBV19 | CASSIRQGGGYTF | TGTGCCAGTAGTATACGGCAGGGCGGCGGCTACACCTTC
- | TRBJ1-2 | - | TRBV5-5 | CASSSGTLNYGYTF | TGTGCCAGCAGTTCAGGGACATTAAACTATGGCTACACCTTC